These 18 T cell receptor beta chains were sequenced from one sample in a study of cytomegalovirus exposure and HLA in healthy donors. Primers included in the PCR were 60 Vbeta and 13 Jbeta primers. Using immunoSEQ multiplex PCR, the repertoire was profiled, and TCRdb retains in-frame clones only, with some absent. The profile shows roughly 100,000 clones, nearly 80% of them singletons. Sequenced: PBMCs. The receptors here all came from a man younger than 40 in good health and CMV-seronegative.

This chain joins TRBV28 and TRBJ1-1, with 7 bases identical to TRBD1. V shed 3 bases, J shed 3 bases, and the junction held 10 bases outside the gene matches. Germline values: CDR1 MDHEN, CDR2 SYDVKM. This CDR3 comprises 16 residues. The CDR3 sequence is CASSFLPDRADTEAFF. CDR3 nucleotides: TGTGCCAGCAGTTTCTTACCCGACAGGGCGGACACTGAAGCTTTCTTT.

The chain carries TRBV6-1 and TRBJ2-5; D gene uncertain. Germline V lookup: CDR1 MNHNS, CDR2 SASEGT. This CDR3 region has 13 residues. V was cut by 2 bases and J by 8 bases, with 12 bases left in between. The CDR3 bases are TGTGCCAGCAGTGAACGAGAACTACAAACCCAGTACTTC. Translation gives CASSERELQTQYF.

This clone was found once. The chain combines TRBV19 with TRBJ2-7; 8 nucleotides agree with TRBD2. V shed 1 base and J 3 bases; nucleotides not matched to a gene: 2. Germline-derived CDR1 and CDR2 are LNHDA and SQIVND (reference sequence). The CDR3 is 14 amino acids. CDR3 sequence reads: CASSIALADYEQYF. DNA of the CDR3: TGTGCCAGTAGTATAGCACTAGCGGACTACGAGCAGTACTTC.

The genes are TRBV6-5 and TRBJ1-5; D unclear. Germline loops: CDR1 MNHEY, CDR2 SVGAGI. This CDR3 region has 15 residues. V was cut by 2 bases and J by 0 bases, with 8 bases left in between. Here the CDR3 reads CASSYVMYSNQPQHF. The DNA of the CDR3 is TGTGCCAGCAGTTACGTAATGTATAGCAATCAGCCCCAGCATTTT.

In its sample, this clone was seen once. The V and J genes are TRBV10-3 and TRBJ1-5; maybe TRBD1 (5 bases). The germline V gene encodes CDR1 ENHRY and CDR2 SYGVKD. This CDR3 has 15 residues. Trimming took 2 bases from V and 2 from J, leaving 10 bases between them. The CDR3 sequence: CAISEEGAGNQPQHF. In DNA, the CDR3 is TGTGCCATCAGTGAGGAAGGGGCTGGCAATCAGCCCCAGCATTTT.

This clone was recorded a few times. The chain is built from TRBV4-3 and TRBJ1-1, with 7 bases that match TRBD1. The germline gives CDR1 LGHNA, CDR2 YSLEER. This CDR3 is 19 amino acids long. Losses at the gene ends were 3 bases for V and 3 bases for J; bases not matched to a gene: 19. The DNA of the CDR3 is TGCGCCAGCAGCCACCGACAATGGACAGGACCGAGGGTATACACTGAAGCTTTCTTT. It specifies CASSHRQWTGPRVYTEAFF.

The rearrangement links TRBV9 to TRBJ2-3; 11 bases fit TRBD2. V lost 4 bases and J lost 2; bases outside the gene matches: 3. The CDR3 spans 15 residues. Germline-derived CDR1 and CDR2 are SGDLS and YYNGEE. The CDR3 protein is CASSLTSGDTDTQYF. In nucleotides, the CDR3 is TGTGCCAGCAGCCTGACTAGCGGGGACACAGATACGCAGTATTTT.

This clone was recorded once. The chain is built from TRBV18 and TRBJ2-2; 7 bases are a match to TRBD1. The V and J ends lost 4 bases and 7 bases, in that order; junction bases with no gene match: 6. Germline CDR1 KGHSH, CDR2 LQKENI. This CDR3 is built from 14 residues. Here the CDR3 DNA reads TGTGCCAGCTCACGCGACAGGGCAGGCGGGGAGCTGTTTTTT. Amino acid sequence: CASSRDRAGGELFF.

The chain is built from TRBV25-1 and TRBJ2-1, with a weak D call TRBD2 (6 bases). V was pared by 4 bases and J by 9 bases, with 13 bases between. The CDR3 is 13 residues long. CDR1 MGHDK and CDR2 SYGVNS come from the germline V gene. The CDR3 coding sequence is TGTGCCAGCAGTGGAGGTCCCGGGGGTGAGCAGTTCTTC. This translates into CASSGGPGGEQFF.

The chain joins TRBV7-8 to TRBJ2-1, with 7 bases aligning to TRBD2. Losses at the gene ends were 3 bases for V and 3 bases for J; bases not matched to a gene: 5. There are 15 residues in the CDR3. Per the germline V gene, CDR1 is SGHVS and CDR2 is FQNEAQ. The CDR3 DNA sequence: TGTGCCAGCAGCTTGGAAGGGAGGGGCTACAATGAGCAGTTCTTC. It is translated as CASSLEGRGYNEQFF.

The chain uses TRBV4-2 and TRBJ2-1; 9 bases fit TRBD2. Germline CDR1 and CDR2: LGHNA and YNFKEQ. The CDR3 loop spans 17 amino acids. The V and J ends lost 4 bases and 10 bases, in that order; junction bases with no gene match: 17. In DNA form, the CDR3 reads TGTGCCAGCAGCCGCTCCAAGACTGTGGGACTAGCCGACGAGCAGTTCTTC. Translating it yields CASSRSKTVGLADEQFF.

V is TRBV18 and J is TRBJ1-2; 11 nucleotides line up with TRBD1. Germline V gives CDR1 KGHSH, CDR2 LQKENI. This CDR3 is 19 amino acids long. V lost 0 bases to trimming and J lost 0 bases; unmatched junction nucleotides: 9. The CDR3 DNA follows: TGTGCCAGCTCACCACCCGCCGGGACAGGGGGGTGGGCTAACTATGGCTACACCTTC. This gives the protein CASSPPAGTGGWANYGYTF.

In its sample, this clone was seen once. This chain connects TRBV4-1 to TRBJ2-5, with D hard to call. The CDR3 loop spans 14 amino acids. In germline, CDR1 is MGHRA, CDR2 YSYEKL. Trimming took 0 bases from V and 3 from J, leaving 8 bases between them. The CDR3 protein is CASSQDLPEETQYF. The CDR3 DNA reads TGCGCCAGCAGCCAAGATCTCCCCGAAGAGACCCAGTACTTC.

This chain uses TRBV5-8 with TRBJ1-1, with 10 bases identical to TRBD1. Germline lookup yields CDR1 SGHTS and CDR2 YDEGEE. This CDR3 region has 15 residues. The junction had 6 bases not matched to a gene; V was cut back by 3 bases and J by 4 bases. The CDR3 protein is CASSSRDRGTTEAFF. The DNA of the CDR3 is TGTGCCAGCAGCTCCCGGGACAGGGGAACCACTGAAGCTTTCTTT.

J is TRBJ2-1 and V is TRBV11-2; 10 bases are a match to TRBD1. This CDR3 spans 16 amino acids. The junction had 7 bases not matched to a gene; V was cut back by 6 bases and J by 2 bases. The V gene's germline CDR1 is SGHAT and CDR2 FQNNGV. CDR3 sequence (DNA): TGTGCCAGCAGAAAACCGGGACAGGGGACCTACAATGAGCAGTTCTTC. Its protein product is CASRKPGQGTYNEQFF.

V gene TRBV11-2 combines with J gene TRBJ2-7, with 9 bases fitting TRBD1. V lost 5 bases to trimming and J lost 1 base; unmatched junction nucleotides: 9. In germline, CDR1 is SGHAT, CDR2 FQNNGV. CDR3 length equals 16 residues. The CDR3 protein is CASSVFGDRESYEQYF. In nucleotides, the CDR3 is TGTGCCAGCAGCGTTTTTGGGGACAGGGAATCCTACGAGCAGTACTTC.

V is TRBV4-3 and J is TRBJ2-7, with a possible D match to TRBD1 (6 bases). The CDR3 consists of 15 residues. The V end lost 2 bases, the J end lost 2 bases, and 13 bases lay between the germline ends. In germline, CDR1 is LGHNA, CDR2 YSLEER. The chain's CDR3 is CASSQLPAGAYEQYF. Written as DNA, the CDR3 is TGCGCCAGCAGCCAACTGCCGGCAGGGGCCTACGAGCAGTACTTC.

The gene calls are TRBV4-3 and TRBJ1-4; a weak D match, TRBD1 (5 bases). V lost 0 bases and J 10 bases, leaving 21 bases between the germline ends. Germline V lookup: CDR1 LGHNA, CDR2 YSLEER. This CDR3 is built from 17 residues. The CDR3 DNA follows: TGCGCCAGCAGCCAAGAGCATGTGGCGAAGGGGCTGGGAAAACTGTTTTTT. Its protein product is CASSQEHVAKGLGKLFF.